A selection of T cell receptor beta chains follows, all from one sample in a study of T cell responses to AZD1222 COVID-19 vaccine. Produced via immunoSEQ multiplex PCR; TCRdb's table is partial and in-frame only. This sample carries fewer than 100,000 clones, approximately 88% of them seen once, and the ten largest clones take more than 13%. This sample comprised peripheral blood, obtained 28 days after the second AZD1222 dose. The receptors were gathered from an adult who received the AZD1222 COVID-19 vaccine. CDR3s include the opening cysteine and the closing phenylalanine or tryptophan. Not every row has a clone size; where given, it reads once, few, many or a size class.

clone size	V gene	J gene	CDR3 protein
once	TRBV3-1/TRBV3-2	TRBJ2-1	CASSLLGQGDNEQFF
NA	TRBV7-2	TRBJ2-3	CASSSPREREGTQYF
NA	TRBV25-1	TRBJ1-6	CASRHGSYNSPLHF
NA	TRBV6-5	TRBJ1-3	CASRRPGRNTIYF
once	TRBV4-3	TRBJ2-2	CASSQDRVTRDGELFF
NA	TRBV18	TRBJ2-7	CASSLGTEYEQYF
NA	TRBV6-5	TRBJ1-3	CASSQVLSGNTIYF
NA	TRBV5-1	TRBJ1-2	CASSLWDLNYGYTF
NA	TRBV5-1	TRBJ2-7	CASSFLAGDYEQYF
NA	TRBV29-1	TRBJ1-3	CSVVGGRGRNTIYF
NA	TRBV25-1	TRBJ1-6	CASSEAGQGRIAPLHF
NA	TRBV7-7	TRBJ2-7	CASSLQKVYEQYF
NA	TRBV27	TRBJ2-1	CASSKLAGVSGNEQFF
NA	TRBV5-6	TRBJ1-1	CASSSGQGEAEAFF
NA	TRBV5-8	TRBJ2-7	CASSLTGDREQYF
NA	TRBV7-2	TRBJ1-5	CASSGDSHSNQPQHF
once	TRBV7-2	TRBJ2-4	CASSWREAKNIQYF
NA	TRBV11-2	TRBJ1-2	CASSFEADRALRRGYTF
NA	TRBV7-9	TRBJ1-2	CASSSVTRTHYGYTF
NA	TRBV6-1	TRBJ1-1	CASSEAGVSEAFF
few	TRBV3-1/TRBV3-2	TRBJ1-1	CASSQNPGTGTSEAFF
NA	TRBV24-1	TRBJ2-7	CATSDPHKTSGRASYEQYF
NA	TRBV5-1	TRBJ1-2	CASSSGGHPNYGYTF
NA	TRBV19	TRBJ2-1	CASTRQGRSTHNEQFF
NA	TRBV29-1	TRBJ2-2	CSVEGGQLATGELFF
NA	TRBV5-1	TRBJ2-2	CASSLAGVNTGELFF
NA	TRBV7-2	TRBJ1-2	CASSVGHGFTGYTF
NA	TRBV6-5	TRBJ1-3	CATRQEGNTIYF
NA	TRBV25-1	TRBJ2-3	CASSEWRLTDTQYF
NA	TRBV9	TRBJ2-1	CASSDDSELHNEQFF
NA	TRBV5-4	TRBJ1-1	CASSYLGQSEAFF
NA	TRBV10-3	TRBJ2-2	CAISPTSGGVAGELFF
NA	TRBV15	TRBJ2-5	CATAYRTSGRRGETQYF
few	TRBV3-1/TRBV3-2	TRBJ2-5	CASKQETQYF
NA	TRBV7-3	TRBJ2-7	CASYPLPRGPSYEQYF
NA	TRBV7-3	TRBJ2-2	CASSLRHIGNTGELFF
NA	TRBV4-1	TRBJ2-5	CASSQDRSGGLETQYF
NA	TRBV7-9	TRBJ1-1	CASSLGLSNTEAFF
NA	TRBV19	TRBJ1-2	CASSIDRLYGYTF
NA	TRBV3-1/TRBV3-2	TRBJ1-1	CASSQDMQTEAFF
NA	TRBV7-6	TRBJ2-7	CASSPWTSGSHEQYF
NA	TRBV19	TRBJ2-1	CASSIVSGRNYNEQFF
NA	TRBV10-1	TRBJ2-1	CASSVSGPGDEQFF
NA	TRBV6-2/TRBV6-3	TRBJ2-3	CASSYVEVSTDTQYF
NA	TRBV5-1	TRBJ2-1	CASSLQGRNEQFF
few	TRBV5-5	TRBJ1-6	CASSLLAVPGTGDSPLHF
NA	TRBV30	TRBJ2-2	CAWSVTSGRLVGELFF
NA	TRBV6-6	TRBJ2-2	CASSPEGRGTGELFF
NA	TRBV3-1/TRBV3-2	TRBJ1-4	CASSQDVRKKLFF
once	TRBV7-2	TRBJ1-2	CASSLADTENYGYTF
NA	TRBV9	TRBJ2-5	CASSDTMGETQYF
NA	TRBV6-1	TRBJ1-1	CASSEKGDRVRYTEAFF
NA	TRBV12-5	TRBJ2-1	CASGSGLFNEQFF
NA	TRBV12-3/TRBV12-4	TRBJ1-1	CASTRTGGTEAFF
NA	TRBV6-5	TRBJ2-3	CASLRGTGVTDTQYF
NA	TRBV3-1/TRBV3-2	TRBJ1-1	CASSQGPGAEAFF
NA	TRBV10-2	TRBJ2-1	CASSWSGGPNEQFF
NA	TRBV18	TRBJ2-7	CASSPRDRGLIEQYF